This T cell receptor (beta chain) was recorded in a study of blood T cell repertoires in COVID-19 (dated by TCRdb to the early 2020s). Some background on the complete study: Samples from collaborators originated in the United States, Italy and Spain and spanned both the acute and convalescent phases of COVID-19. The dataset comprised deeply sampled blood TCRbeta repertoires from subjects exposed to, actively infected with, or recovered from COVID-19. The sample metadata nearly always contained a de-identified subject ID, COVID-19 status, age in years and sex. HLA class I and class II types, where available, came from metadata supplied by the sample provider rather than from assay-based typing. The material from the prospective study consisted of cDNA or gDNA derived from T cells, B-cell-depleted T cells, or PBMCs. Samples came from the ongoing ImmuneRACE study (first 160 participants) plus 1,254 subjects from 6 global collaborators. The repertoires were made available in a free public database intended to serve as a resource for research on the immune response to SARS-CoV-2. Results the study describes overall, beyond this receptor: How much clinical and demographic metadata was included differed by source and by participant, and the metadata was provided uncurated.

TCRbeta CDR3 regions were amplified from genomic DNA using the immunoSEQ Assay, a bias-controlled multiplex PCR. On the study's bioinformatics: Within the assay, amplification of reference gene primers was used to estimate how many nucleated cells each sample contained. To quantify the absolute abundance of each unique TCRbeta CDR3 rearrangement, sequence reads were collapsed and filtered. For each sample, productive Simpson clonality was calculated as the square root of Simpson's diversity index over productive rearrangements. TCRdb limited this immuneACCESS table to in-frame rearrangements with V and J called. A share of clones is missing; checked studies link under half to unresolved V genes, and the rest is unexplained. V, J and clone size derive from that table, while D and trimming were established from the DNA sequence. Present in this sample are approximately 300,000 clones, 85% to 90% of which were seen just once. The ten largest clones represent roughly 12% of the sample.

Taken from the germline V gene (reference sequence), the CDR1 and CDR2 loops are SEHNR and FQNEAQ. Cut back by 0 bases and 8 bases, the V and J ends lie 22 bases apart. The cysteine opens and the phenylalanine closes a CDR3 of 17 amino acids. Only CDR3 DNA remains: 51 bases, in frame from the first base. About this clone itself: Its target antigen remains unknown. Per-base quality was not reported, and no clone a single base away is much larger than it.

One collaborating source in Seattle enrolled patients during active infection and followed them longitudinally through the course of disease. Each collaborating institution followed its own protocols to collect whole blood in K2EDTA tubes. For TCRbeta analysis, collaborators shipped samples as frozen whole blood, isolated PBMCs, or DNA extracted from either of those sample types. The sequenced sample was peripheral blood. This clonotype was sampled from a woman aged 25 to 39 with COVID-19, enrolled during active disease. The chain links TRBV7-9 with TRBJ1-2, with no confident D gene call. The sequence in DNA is TGTGCCAGCAGCTTAGCGACCCCTCTTCCAAGCGGTCAGGGCTACACCTTC. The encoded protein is CASSLATPLPSGQGYTF.